These 14 T cell receptor beta chains share one sample of origin, sequenced in a study of a mutant IDH1 vaccine in newly diagnosed glioma. Time point indicated: week 35, safety follow-up. Every vaccine dose comprised 300 ug of mutant IDH1 20-mer peptide plus topical imiquimod. Method: immunoSEQ multiplex PCR; TCRdb's copy keeps in-frame clones and lacks some. The sample has some 42,000 clones, roughly four fifths seen once. For these TCRs, the target antigens are not known. The sample consisted of PBMCs, taken from a glioma patient whose treatment included an IDH1 peptide vaccine. These receptors came from a woman aged 45-65 years with glioma.

V gene TRBV14 combines with J gene TRBJ1-6, with a weak D call TRBD1 (5 bases). V was pared by 4 bases and J by 8 bases, with 9 bases between. Germline CDR1 and CDR2: SGHDN and FVKESK. The CDR3 has 13 amino acids. The CDR3 DNA reads TGTGCCAGCAGCCCCAGGGAGGATTCACCCCTCCACTTT. Translated: CASSPREDSPLHF.

This chain joins TRBV18 and TRBJ1-3, with D uncertain. The CDR3 runs to 16 residues. Trimming removed 5 bases at V and 0 bases at J, with 14 bases between. The germline V gene has CDR1 KGHSH and CDR2 LQKENI. The CDR3 DNA follows: TGTGCCAGCTCATCGTTTAGGGAAGTCTCTGGAAACACCATATATTTT. Translating gives CASSSFREVSGNTIYF.

The chain is built from TRBV5-1 and TRBJ1-6; TRBD1 might be the D (6 bases). Trimming cost V 0 bases and J 5 bases, with 9 bases left between them. Germline V gives CDR1 SGHRS, CDR2 YFSETQ. This CDR3 region has 15 residues. CDR3 loop: CASSLENRDNSPLHF. The CDR3, as DNA: TGCGCCAGCAGCTTGGAGAACAGGGATAATTCACCCCTCCACTTT.

The chain recombines TRBV19 with TRBJ1-2; D is possibly TRBD1 (6 bases). Between the trimmed V and J ends, which lost 4 bases and 7 bases, there was a span of 19 bases. The germline V gene encodes CDR1 LNHDA and CDR2 SQIVND (reference sequence). This CDR3 is 15 amino acids long. CDR3 protein: CASSKGFTGNRGYTF. CDR3 bases: TGTGCCAGTAGTAAGGGATTCACAGGGAACCGTGGCTACACCTTC.

Written as DNA, the CDR3 is TGCGCCAGCAGCCAGGACGGAGTAGGGGACTACGAGCAGTACTTC. Its protein is CASSQDGVGDYEQYF. The chain has TRBV4-1 and TRBJ2-7; D may be TRBD1 (5 bases). Germline assignment: CDR1 MGHRA and CDR2 YSYEKL. CDR3 size: 15 residues. The germline V and J ends were trimmed by 3 bases and 3 bases, with 15 bases remaining between them.

The chain joins TRBV9 to TRBJ2-6, with a possible D match to TRBD2 (5 bases). Germline V gives CDR1 SGDLS, CDR2 YYNGEE. The CDR3 consists of 16 residues. The V end lost 4 bases, the J end lost 0 bases, and 11 bases lay between the germline ends. The CDR3 DNA sequence: TGTGCCAGCAGCTCATGGGCGGGCTCTGGGGCCAACGTCCTGACTTTC. It is translated as CASSSWAGSGANVLTF.

The rearrangement joins TRBV19 to TRBJ2-1; 8 bases are a match to TRBD1. The CDR3 has 15 residues. Germline CDR1 is LNHDA and CDR2 is SQIVND (reference sequence). V gave up 5 bases and J gave up 7 bases; unmatched junction bases: 10. The CDR3 region is CASSLIRDRPNEQFF. The CDR3 DNA reads as TGTGCCAGTAGTTTAATCCGGGACAGGCCTAATGAGCAGTTCTTC.

The rearrangement uses TRBV2 and TRBJ2-1; 11 bases align to TRBD2. The CDR3 contains 14 residues. V was pared by 8 bases and J by 8 bases, with 8 bases of the junction left unmatched. Germline V gene sequence: CDR1 SNHLY, CDR2 FYNNEI. CDR3 sequence reads: CASQASGGIYEQFF. CDR3 sequence (DNA): TGTGCCAGCCAAGCTAGCGGGGGGATATATGAGCAGTTCTTC.

The V call is TRBV7-2, the J call TRBJ1-4; TRBD1 is a possible D gene (5 bases). V dropped 3 bases and J dropped 8 bases, with 13 bases sitting between them. Looked up from germline, CDR1 is SGHTA and CDR2 is FQGNSA. CDR3 size: 14 residues. Here the CDR3 reads CASSLGGTGEKLFF. The CDR3 region has the DNA TGTGCCAGCAGCTTGGGGGGGACGGGCGAAAAACTGTTTTTT.

The chain joins TRBV5-8 to TRBJ1-6, with TRBD1 as a possible D gene (5 bases). The V end lost 9 bases, the J end lost 10 bases, and 20 bases lay between the germline ends. The CDR3 contains 14 residues. The germline CDR1 and CDR2 sequences are SGHTS and YDEGEE. The CDR3, as DNA: TGTGCCACCACGTGGGGCGGCACGGGATCACCCCTCCACTTT. This translates into CATTWGGTGSPLHF.

The chain combines TRBV29-1 with TRBJ1-1; tentatively, D is TRBD1 (5 bases). The CDR3 is made up of 13 amino acids. Germline values: CDR1 SQVTM, CDR2 ANQGSEA. The germline V and J ends were trimmed by 5 bases and 0 bases, with 10 bases remaining between them. In DNA, the CDR3 is TGCAGCGTTTACCCGGGGCTGAACACTGAAGCTTTCTTT. Protein product: CSVYPGLNTEAFF.

The chain uses TRBV7-7 and TRBJ2-7; 10 bases are a match to TRBD1. The CDR3 length is 13 residues. CDR1 and CDR2 (germline): SSHAT, FNYEAQ (reference sequence). The CDR3 is CATSGQGSNEQYF. The CDR3 region has the DNA TGTGCTACCTCGGGACAGGGGTCGAACGAGCAGTACTTC.

The J gene is TRBJ2-1, the V gene TRBV19; possibly TRBD2 for D (7 bases). The CDR3 contains 11 residues. V was cut by 8 bases and J by 8 bases, with 10 bases left in between. Germline values: CDR1 LNHDA, CDR2 SQIVND (reference sequence). The CDR3 loop is CASLGGHEQFF. CDR3 in DNA: TGTGCCAGTCTCGGGGGGCATGAGCAGTTCTTC.

Written as DNA, the CDR3 is TGTGCCAGCAGCTTGAAGGATAGTTACGAGCAGTACTTC. As protein: CASSLKDSYEQYF. The chain joins TRBV5-6 to TRBJ2-7; D is unresolved. The CDR3 runs to 13 residues. Trimming stripped 1 base from V and 4 bases from J, with 9 bases between. CDR1 is SGHDT and CDR2 is YYEEEE in the germline V gene.